Below, 20 T cell receptor beta chains from the same sample are listed, as sequenced in a study of blood T cell repertoires in COVID-19. Repertoires were generated with immunoSEQ multiplex PCR, while TCRdb's copy carries only in-frame clones and drops some. The sample yields approximately 670,000 clones, around 89% seen once. The specimen sequenced was peripheral blood. The receptor source for this set is a woman between 18 and 29 years old with acute or convalescent COVID-19.

The rearrangement uses TRBV20-1 and TRBJ1-6; tentative D call: TRBD1 (5 bases). The length of the CDR3 is 14 residues. Trimming cost V 3 bases and J 10 bases, with 16 bases left between them. Germline CDR1 and CDR2: DFQATT and SNEGSKA (reference sequence). The CDR3 here is CSASEPERGSPLHF. The DNA of the CDR3 is TGCAGTGCTAGTGAACCCGAAAGGGGCTCACCCCTCCACTTT.

A few counts support this clone. The chain combines TRBV13 with TRBJ2-7, with 7 bases matching TRBD1. This CDR3 has 16 residues. With V trimmed by 5 bases and J by 2 bases, 12 bases remained unmatched. CDR1 is PRHDT and CDR2 is FYEKMQ in the germline V gene (reference sequence). The CDR3 DNA reads as TGTGCCAGCAGCCCCCCGTCCGGGACAGAACCCTACGAGCAGTACTTC. Translating it yields CASSPPSGTEPYEQYF.

The V gene is TRBV4-1, the J gene TRBJ1-2; D ambiguous. Germline CDR1 is MGHRA and CDR2 is YSYEKL. The CDR3 loop spans 12 amino acids. The V gene lost 0 bases and the J gene lost 7 bases, with 6 bases spanning the gap. The CDR3 sequence is CASSQDRFGYTF. CDR3 nucleotides: TGCGCCAGCAGCCAAGATCGGTTTGGCTACACCTTC.

A note on this clone: This CDR3 is also generated by other DNA sequences in the sample. The CDR3 spells CASSQGGLNYGYTF. DNA of the CDR3: TGTGCCAGCAGCCAAGGAGGGCTAAACTATGGCTACACCTTC. J is TRBJ1-2 and V is TRBV3-1 (or the pseudogene TRBV3-2), with no clear D. Looked up from germline, CDR1 is LGHDT and CDR2 is YNNKEL (reference sequence). The CDR3 runs 14 residues. V was trimmed by 1 base and J by 2 bases, leaving 8 bases between them.

Comments on this clone: Additional DNA sequences in this sample encode the identical CDR3. This chain uses TRBV12-3 or TRBV12-4 with TRBJ2-7; D is ambiguous. This CDR3 is 11 amino acids long. V shed 3 bases and J shed 6 bases, with 6 bases lying between them. CDR3 amino acids: CASSFSGEQYF. The CDR3 nucleotides read TGTGCCAGCAGTTTTTCAGGCGAGCAGTACTTC.

The gene calls are TRBV11-2 and TRBJ1-1; D remains ambiguous. Trimming removed 3 bases at V and 4 bases at J, with 9 bases between. Germline V gene sequence: CDR1 SGHAT, CDR2 FQNNGV. CDR3 length: 13 residues. The CDR3 DNA is TGTGCCAGCAGCTTGTGGGCGGGCACTGAAGCTTTCTTT. Translated: CASSLWAGTEAFF.

The V and J genes are TRBV2 and TRBJ1-6, with 9 bases lining up with TRBD1. With 1 base clipped from V and 0 bases from J, the junction kept 4 bases outside the gene matches. Looked up from germline, CDR1 is SNHLY and CDR2 is FYNNEI. The CDR3 is made up of 18 amino acids. The CDR3 loop reads CASSEEGQGVSYNSPLHF. The CDR3 bases are TGTGCCAGCAGTGAAGAGGGACAGGGCGTCTCCTATAATTCACCCCTCCACTTT. Complete variable domain (other parts from reference TRBV2 and TRBJ1-6): EPEVTQTPSHQVTQMGQEVILRCVPISNHLYFYWYRQILGQKVEFLVSFYNNEISEKSEIFDDQFSVERPDGSNFTLKIRSTKLEDSAMYFCASSEEGQGVSYNSPLHFGNGTRLTVT.

The chain combines TRBV5-1 with TRBJ1-2, with D possibly TRBD1 on 5 matching bases. Germline V gene sequence: CDR1 SGHRS, CDR2 YFSETQ. V was shortened by 0 bases and J by 4 bases, with 7 bases between the two germline ends. This CDR3 contains 13 residues. In nucleotides, the CDR3 is TGCGCCAGCAGCTTGGGACAGCTCTATGGCTACACCTTC. Its protein is CASSLGQLYGYTF.

The chain combines TRBV7-2 with TRBJ1-4; TRBD1 agrees at 7 bases. Germline values: CDR1 SGHTA, CDR2 FQGNSA. After removal of 2 bases from V and 0 bases from J, the junction contained 6 bases not matched to a gene. This CDR3 has 17 amino acids. The CDR3 bases are TGTGCCAGCAGCTTATTAGGGGGCCAGGCAACTAATGAAAAACTGTTTTTT. Encoded protein: CASSLLGGQATNEKLFF.

In DNA, the CDR3 is TGTGCCAGCAGCTTAAGGGCGACTAGCGACGAGCAGTACTTC. It specifies CASSLRATSDEQYF. This chain connects TRBV7-2 to TRBJ2-7, with 8 bases fitting TRBD2. The germline V gene has CDR1 SGHTA and CDR2 FQGNSA. Trimming removed 2 bases from V and 5 bases from J; junction bases left unmatched: 5. The CDR3 contains 14 residues.

This chain joins TRBV21-1 and TRBJ1-5. TRBV21-1 is a pseudogene locus. This CDR3 comprises 16 residues. Here the CDR3 reads CASSKWVQRVHQPQHF. CDR3 bases: TGTGCCAGCAGCAAATGGGTTCAGCGGGTTCATCAGCCCCAGCATTTT.

The chain links TRBV19 to TRBJ1-4; D unclear. The ends were cut back, 1 base at V and 6 bases at J, with 15 bases in the middle. Germline V gene lookup returns CDR1 LNHDA and CDR2 SQIVND (reference sequence). This CDR3 has 16 amino acids. DNA for the CDR3: TGTGCCAGTAGTATAGTCTTGAGGATCGAGGATGAAAAACTGTTTTTT. Its protein is CASSIVLRIEDEKLFF.

V gene TRBV30 combines with J gene TRBJ2-7; TRBD1 matches 8 bases. Germline V lookup: CDR1 GTSNPN, CDR2 SVGIG (reference sequence). Germline trimming cut 3 bases from V and 2 bases from J; bases unmatched to any gene: 6. CDR3 size: 14 residues. The CDR3 reads CAWRPLDRAYEQYF. CDR3 nucleotide sequence: TGTGCCTGGAGGCCCCTGGACAGGGCCTACGAGCAGTACTTC.

The chain is built from TRBV12-3 or TRBV12-4 and TRBJ2-1; 7 positions match TRBD1. This CDR3 comprises 12 residues. V shed 5 bases and J 15 bases; nucleotides not matched to a gene: 10. In DNA, the CDR3 is TGTGCCAGCAGTCCTCGGACAGGCCAGGGGTTCTTC. It translates to CASSPRTGQGFF.

The chain carries TRBV12-3 or TRBV12-4 and TRBJ1-2, with D hard to call. Trimming cost V 9 bases and J 3 bases, with 11 bases left between them. The CDR3 extends over 12 amino acids. The DNA for the CDR3 is TGTGCCAGTCGAGTTCGGTACTATGGCTACACCTTC. Residues: CASRVRYYGYTF.

A note on this clone: Distinct nucleotide sequences in the sample also encode this CDR3. The chain links TRBV3-1 (or the pseudogene TRBV3-2) to TRBJ2-7; D may be TRBD1 (6 bases). Germline V gene sequence: CDR1 LGHDT, CDR2 YNNKEL (reference sequence). V was trimmed by 2 bases and J by 7 bases, leaving 9 bases between them. The CDR3 is 12 residues long. CDR3 sequence reads: CASSQTGYEQYF. Here the CDR3 DNA reads TGTGCCAGCAGCCAAACAGGGTATGAGCAGTACTTC.

V gene TRBV5-4 combines with J gene TRBJ1-2, with D maybe TRBD1 (6 bases). Looked up from germline, CDR1 is SGHNT and CDR2 is YYREEE (reference sequence). The CDR3 runs 15 residues. Trimming pared 4 bases from V and 5 bases from J, leaving 18 bases between. Here the CDR3 DNA reads TGTGCCAGCAGCCCCACCGGACAGCTCCCTTATGGCTACACCTTC. Translation: CASSPTGQLPYGYTF.

Details on this clone: The same CDR3 arises from other DNA sequences in this sample as well. This chain connects TRBV6-1 to TRBJ1-2; D is undetermined. The germline CDR1 and CDR2 sequences are MNHNS and SASEGT. Trimming took off 3 bases at V and 8 bases at J, with 7 bases between the two ends. The CDR3 spans 11 residues. CDR3 sequence reads: CASSEGRGYTF. The CDR3 bases are TGTGCCAGCAGTGAGGGGAGGGGCTACACCTTC.

The rearrangement joins TRBV11-2 to TRBJ2-1, with TRBD2 identical over 11 bases. This CDR3 has 16 residues. Germline V CDR1 and CDR2: SGHAT, FQNNGV. Losses at the gene ends were 5 bases for V and 2 bases for J; bases not matched to a gene: 5. DNA for the CDR3: TGTGCCAGCAGCGGGCTAGCGGGGGGACCCTACAATGAGCAGTTCTTC. Its translation: CASSGLAGGPYNEQFF.

The chain links TRBV5-6 to TRBJ1-6; TRBD1 is a possible D gene (6 bases). Germline CDR1 SGHDT, CDR2 YYEEEE. The CDR3 spans 13 residues. The germline V and J ends were trimmed by 7 bases and 11 bases, with 16 bases remaining between them. The chain's CDR3 is CASASQGFPPLHF. CDR3 in DNA: TGTGCCAGCGCGAGCCAGGGGTTTCCACCCCTCCACTTT.